This is a list of T cell receptor beta chains from one sample in a study of blood T cells in healthy people across ages. TCRdb reanalysed the 5' RACE reads using MiXCR and keeps one entry per CDR3 protein. Of 550,000 to 600,000 distinct CDR3 sequences detected, roughly 43% appear once; the ten largest clones hold approximately 23%. The source material was blood. Source of these receptors: a man older than 75 in good health. Each CDR3 is given with its conserved first and last residue. Each record gives: clone size, V gene, D gene, CDR3 length, J gene, CDR3 DNA, CDR3 protein. A D gene is named only where the DNA matches it firmly. Size values are once, few and many counts, or a class for expanded clones, and some rows have none.

.	TRBV12-3/TRBV12-4	.	15	TRBJ1-2	TGTGCCAGCAGTTTTTTGGCCAGGACCAACTATGGCTACACCTTC	CASSFLARTNYGYTF
few	TRBV6-6	.	13	TRBJ1-5	TGTGCCAGCAGTTACTTATCTTCTCAGCCCCAGCATTTT	CASSYLSSQPQHF
.	TRBV6-5	.	14	TRBJ1-1	TGTGCCAGCAGTTCGATCCTAAGGGGCACTGAAGCTTTCTTT	CASSSILRGTEAFF
few	TRBV7-2	.	15	TRBJ1-5	TGTGCCAGCAGCTTAGGGTCAGCAGGGTGGCAGCCCCAGCATTTT	CASSLGSAGWQPQHF
.	TRBV9	.	18	TRBJ2-3	TGTGCCAGCAGCGTAGCTACGGGGGTTTGGCGGCACACAGATACGCAGTATTTT	CASSVATGVWRHTDTQYF
.	TRBV20-1	.	13	TRBJ1-5	TGCAGTGCTAGAGCAGGTTACAATCAGCCCCAGCATTTT	CSARAGYNQPQHF
few	TRBV9	.	19	TRBJ1-2	TGTGCCAGCAGCGCTCGGAGGGGCAGGGAGGTTCCGACAGTCTATGGCTACACCTTC	CASSARRGREVPTVYGYTF
.	TRBV7-8	TRBD2	15	TRBJ2-1	TGTGCCAGCAGCTTAGTAGCGGGGGATTACAATGAGCAGTTCTTC	CASSLVAGDYNEQFF
few	TRBV5-1	TRBD1	15	TRBJ1-4	TGCGCCAGCAGCGTCGGGACAGCCGTGGAGGAAAAACTGTTTTTT	CASSVGTAVEEKLFF
.	TRBV20-1	TRBD2	14	TRBJ2-7	TGCAGTGCTAGTTCGACTAGCGGGATCTACGGGCAGTACTTC	CSASSTSGIYGQYF
many	TRBV12-3/TRBV12-4	.	13	TRBJ1-5	TGTGCCAGCAGCCTAGGGGTAGATCAGCCCCAGCATTTT	CASSLGVDQPQHF
few	TRBV7-9	.	12	TRBJ2-7	TGTGCCAGCAGCTGGGGGAACTACGAGCAGTACTTC	CASSWGNYEQYF
.	TRBV6-2/TRBV6-3	TRBD1	16	TRBJ1-1	TGTGCCAGCAGTGACCCCGGGACAGGGGTTAAGACTGAAGCTTTCTTT	CASSDPGTGVKTEAFF
.	TRBV4-2	.	12	TRBJ2-7	TGTGCCAGCGGGGAGGTGGCGGGAACCCAGTACTTC	CASGEVAGTQYF
.	TRBV29-1	.	11	TRBJ2-1	TGCAGCGTTGAACAGCACAATGAGCAGTTCTTC	CSVEQHNEQFF
.	TRBV5-6	.	13	TRBJ2-7	TGTGCCAGCAGCTCACTAGTAGTCGACGAGCAGTACTTC	CASSSLVVDEQYF
many	TRBV29-1	TRBD2	18	TRBJ2-1	TGCAGCGCCCTAGCGGGAGGGCTCTTGTTGAGCTCCTACAATGAGCAGTTCTTC	CSALAGGLLLSSYNEQFF
.	TRBV2	TRBD2	13	TRBJ2-7	TGTGCCGGCGGGGAGCGGGGGTATTACGAGCAGTACTTC	CAGGERGYYEQYF
.	TRBV6-5	TRBD1	13	TRBJ1-6	TGTGCCAGCAGTGGGACAGGGAATTCACCCCTCCACTTT	CASSGTGNSPLHF
.	TRBV5-1	.	12	TRBJ2-3	TGCGCCAGCAGCTTGGTGACAGATACGCGGTATTTT	CASSLVTDTRYF
.	TRBV5-1	TRBD1	14	TRBJ2-5	TGCGCCAGCAGGGCGACAGGGAGTCAAGAGACCCAGTACTTC	CASRATGSQETQYF
many	TRBV29-1	.	15	TRBJ2-7	TGCAGCGTTGAAGATCGGCAGGGAACTATCTACGAGCAGTACTTC	CSVEDRQGTIYEQYF
.	TRBV15	TRBD2	18	TRBJ2-7	TGTGCCACCAGCAGAGACGTTACTAGCGGGGCCAATATCTACGAGCAGTACTTC	CATSRDVTSGANIYEQYF
.	TRBV2	.	15	TRBJ2-5	TGTGCCAGCAGTGAATTAAGGGAAAGTGGGGAGACCCAGTACTTC	CASSELRESGETQYF
few	TRBV29-1	.	14	TRBJ1-4	TGCAGCGTTGTGCTAAGGGCAACTAATGAAAAACTGTTTTTT	CSVVLRATNEKLFF
.	TRBV7-2	.	15	TRBJ2-3	TGTGCCAGCAGCTTAATTGGGTCCGCCCTAAATACGCAGTATTTT	CASSLIGSALNTQYF
.	TRBV7-9	.	14	TRBJ1-1	TGTGCCGGCCTCGCCCACGGGGGGCGGACTGAAGCTTTCTTT	CAGLAHGGRTEAFF
.	TRBV7-2	.	15	TRBJ2-3	TGTGCCAGCAGCTTAGACCCACTTGGAACAGGTACGCAGTATTTT	CASSLDPLGTGTQYF
many	TRBV6-5	TRBD2	12	TRBJ2-1	TGTGCCAGCGGGAGGGCGGGGGGCGGTCAGTTCTTC	CASGRAGGGQFF
.	TRBV20-1	.	16	TRBJ2-7	TGCAGTGCGCGCCCCGGACTCATGGGGGCCTCCTACGAGCAGTACTTC	CSARPGLMGASYEQYF
few	TRBV7-2	TRBD2	16	TRBJ2-1	TGTGCCAGCAGCTTAGAAGGCGGGAGGAAACTCAATGAGCAGTTCTTC	CASSLEGGRKLNEQFF
few	TRBV18	TRBD2	14	TRBJ2-7	TGTGCCAGCTCAGAGGGCGGGGGGCCCTACGAGCAGTACTTC	CASSEGGGPYEQYF
few	TRBV20-1	.	12	TRBJ2-5	TGCAGTGCTTTTATCGGGGTGGAGACCCAGTACTTC	CSAFIGVETQYF
.	TRBV9	TRBD2	13	TRBJ2-7	TGTGCCATCAGCGGGGGGACTTACTACGAGCAGTACTTC	CAISGGTYYEQYF
.	TRBV5-1	.	15	TRBJ1-6	TGCGCCAGCAGCTTGGATGGGGGTTGGGATTCACCCCTCCACTTT	CASSLDGGWDSPLHF
.	TRBV6-6	.	13	TRBJ2-5	TGTGCCAACAGTTACTCAAGGGATGAGACCCAGTACTTC	CANSYSRDETQYF
.	TRBV5-6	.	13	TRBJ1-1	TGTGCCAGCAGCAGAACAGGGCGAATAGAAGCTTTCTTT	CASSRTGRIEAFF
.	TRBV18	.	15	TRBJ1-1	TGTGCCAGCTCATTATTTCGTCAGAGCCGGACTGAAGCTTTCTTT	CASSLFRQSRTEAFF
.	TRBV20-1	.	13	TRBJ2-7	TGCAGTGCTAGTCCGGGACTCACCTACGAGCAGTACTTC	CSASPGLTYEQYF
.	TRBV7-3	.	14	TRBJ2-7	TGTGCCAGCAGCTTAACAGGCCCAACGAATGAGCAGTACTTC	CASSLTGPTNEQYF
few	TRBV12-3/TRBV12-4	.	12	TRBJ1-6	TGTGCCAGCAGTATTAGAAATTCACCCCTCCACTTT	CASSIRNSPLHF
few	TRBV7-8	.	13	TRBJ2-1	TGTGCCAGCAGCTTAGGACATTACAATGAGCAGTTCTTC	CASSLGHYNEQFF
many	TRBV5-1	TRBD1	15	TRBJ2-7	TGCGCCAGCAGCACCGACAGGGTATACTCCTACGAGCAGTACTTC	CASSTDRVYSYEQYF
.	TRBV7-3	TRBD1	17	TRBJ1-5	TGTGCCAGCAGTTTAGCGGACTCGACAGGGGGTACTCAGCCCCAGCATTTT	CASSLADSTGGTQPQHF
.	TRBV7-2	TRBD2	15	TRBJ2-3	TGTGCCAGCAGCATTAGCGGGAGGGCCGTAGGTACGCAGTATTTT	CASSISGRAVGTQYF
few	TRBV2	TRBD1	15	TRBJ2-7	TGTGCCAGCAGTGAACCGGGACAGGGCCCCTACGAGCAGTACTTC	CASSEPGQGPYEQYF
.	TRBV6-2/TRBV6-3	.	13	TRBJ1-1	TGTGCCAGCAGCGGGGGGAAGAACACTGAAGCTTTCTTT	CASSGGKNTEAFF
few	TRBV5-5	TRBD1	15	TRBJ1-2	TGTGCCAGCAGCTTGGATTGGGACAGCGACTATGGCTACACCTTC	CASSLDWDSDYGYTF
.	TRBV20-1	.	13	TRBJ2-3	TGCGGTGCTAGCGTGGCGGGCACAGATACGCAGTATTTT	CGASVAGTDTQYF
.	TRBV11-2	TRBD2	12	TRBJ2-7	TGTGCCAGCAGTGTACTAGCGGACGAGCAGTACTTC	CASSVLADEQYF
.	TRBV4-2	.	15	TRBJ2-5	TGTGCCAGCAGCCAAGTAGTGGGGGTAAGGGATGAGCAGTACTTC	CASSQVVGVRDEQYF
few	TRBV11-2	.	14	TRBJ2-5	TGTGCCAGCAGCTCCGGTGTCCGGGGAGAGACCCAGTACTTC	CASSSGVRGETQYF
.	TRBV11-2	.	14	TRBJ2-3	TGTGCCAGCAGCGGGGGATTTAGCACAGATACGCAGTATTTT	CASSGGFSTDTQYF